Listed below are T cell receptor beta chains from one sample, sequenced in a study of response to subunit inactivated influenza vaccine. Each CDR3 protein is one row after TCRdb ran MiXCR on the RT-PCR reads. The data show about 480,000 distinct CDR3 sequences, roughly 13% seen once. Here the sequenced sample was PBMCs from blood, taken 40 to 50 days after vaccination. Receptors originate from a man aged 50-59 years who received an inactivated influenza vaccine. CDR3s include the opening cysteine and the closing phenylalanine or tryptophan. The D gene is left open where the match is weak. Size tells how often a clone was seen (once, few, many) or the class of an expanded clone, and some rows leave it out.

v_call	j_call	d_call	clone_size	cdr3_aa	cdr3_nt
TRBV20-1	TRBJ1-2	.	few	CSARDSKTTYGYTF	TGCAGTGCTAGAGATTCGAAGACGACCTATGGCTACACCTTC
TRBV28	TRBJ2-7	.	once	CASSFLQGMSYEQYF	TGTGCCAGCAGTTTTTTGCAGGGGATGTCCTACGAGCAGTACTTC
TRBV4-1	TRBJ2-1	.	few	CASSQDPGTRVIVEQFF	TGCGCCAGCAGCCAAGATCCGGGGACACGAGTGATTGTTGAGCAGTTCTTC
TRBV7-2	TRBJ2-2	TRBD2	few	CASSFGLVHGELFF	TGTGCCAGCAGCTTCGGACTAGTTCACGGGGAGCTGTTTTTT
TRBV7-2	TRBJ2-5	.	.	CASSLGSRRGETQYF	TGTGCCAGCAGCTTGGGATCTAGACGTGGGGAGACCCAGTACTTC
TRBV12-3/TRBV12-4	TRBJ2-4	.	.	CASRLAGAKNIQYF	TGTGCCAGCAGACTAGCCGGGGCCAAAAACATTCAGTACTTC
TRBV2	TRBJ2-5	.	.	CASSEVMGETQYF	TGTGCCAGCAGTGAAGTGATGGGAGAGACCCAGTACTTC
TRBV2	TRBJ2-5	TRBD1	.	CASSEALGTGGETQYF	TGTGCCAGCAGTGAAGCTCTTGGGACAGGGGGAGAGACCCAGTACTTC
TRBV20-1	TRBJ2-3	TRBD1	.	CSTGQGTDTQYF	TGCAGTACGGGACAGGGGACAGATACGCAGTATTTT
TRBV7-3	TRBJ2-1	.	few	CASSQIAAPTYNEQFF	TGTGCCAGCAGCCAGATAGCGGCTCCCACCTACAATGAGCAGTTCTTC
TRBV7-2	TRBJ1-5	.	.	CASSLGLAGSHQPQHF	TGTGCCAGCAGCTTAGGTTTGGCAGGGTCTCATCAGCCCCAGCATTTT
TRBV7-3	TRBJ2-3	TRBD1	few	CASSLRATGGTDTQYF	TGTGCCAGCAGCTTAAGGGCGACAGGGGGCACAGATACGCAGTATTTT
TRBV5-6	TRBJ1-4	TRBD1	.	CASSFWDRINEKLFF	TGTGCCAGCAGCTTTTGGGACAGAATTAATGAAAAACTGTTTTTT
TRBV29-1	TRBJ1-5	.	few	CSVKGVQPQHF	TGCAGCGTAAAAGGGGTTCAGCCCCAGCATTTT
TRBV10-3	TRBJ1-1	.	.	CAISEGGYTEAFF	TGTGCCATCAGTGAAGGGGGATATACTGAAGCTTTCTTT
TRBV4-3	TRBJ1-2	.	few	CASSQESGGVKDGYTF	TGCGCCAGCAGCCAAGAATCAGGAGGGGTTAAGGATGGCTACACCTTC
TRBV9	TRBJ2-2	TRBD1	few	CASSINRGPGELFF	TGTGCCAGCAGCATTAACAGGGGGCCCGGGGAGCTGTTTTTT
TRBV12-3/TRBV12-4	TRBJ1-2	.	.	CASSQPRVSNYGYTF	TGTGCCAGCAGTCAGCCCAGGGTCTCTAACTATGGCTACACCTTC
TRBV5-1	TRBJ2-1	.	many	CASSLGDSSYNEQFF	TGCGCCAGCAGCTTGGGCGACAGCTCCTACAATGAGCAGTTCTTC
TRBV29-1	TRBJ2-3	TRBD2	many	CSALLAGGPADTQYF	TGCAGCGCCTTACTAGCGGGAGGGCCTGCAGATACGCAGTATTTT
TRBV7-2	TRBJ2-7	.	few	CASSLATFREQYF	TGTGCCAGCAGCTTAGCGACATTTAGGGAGCAGTACTTC
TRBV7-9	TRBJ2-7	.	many	CASSLEQRSYEQYF	TGTGCCAGCAGCTTGGAACAAAGGTCCTACGAGCAGTACTTC
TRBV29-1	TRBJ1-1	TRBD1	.	CSGQGSGHTEAFF	TGCAGCGGACAGGGATCAGGGCACACTGAAGCTTTCTTT
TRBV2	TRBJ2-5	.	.	CASRGLLARQETQYF	TGTGCCAGCAGGGGACTTTTAGCGCGGCAAGAGACCCAGTACTTC
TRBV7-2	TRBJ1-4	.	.	CASSLNSPGRVEKLFF	TGTGCCAGCAGCTTAAACTCGCCAGGGAGAGTAGAAAAACTGTTTTTT
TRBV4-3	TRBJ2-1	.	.	CASSQVIPYEGLTYNEQFF	TGCGCCAGCAGCCAAGTTATCCCCTACGAGGGTCTCACCTACAATGAGCAGTTCTTC
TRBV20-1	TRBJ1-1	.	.	CSESLDTEAFF	TGCAGTGAATCGTTGGACACTGAAGCTTTCTTT
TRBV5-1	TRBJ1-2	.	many	CASSLAAGGDAILTF	TGCGCCAGCAGCTTGGCGGCAGGTGGAGACGCTATTCTTACCTTC
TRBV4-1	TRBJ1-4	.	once	CASSPHRVRVSHEKLFF	TGCGCCAGCAGCCCCCATAGGGTTAGGGTATCTCACGAAAAACTGTTTTTT